A selection of T cell receptor beta chains follows, all from one sample in a study of beta chain features in type 1 diabetes. Profiling relied on immunoSEQ multiplex PCR, and the TCRdb table lists in-frame clones only, not all of them. Of 600,000 to 750,000 clones in the sample, around 12% were seen once. The specimen was naive CD4+ T cells from blood. These receptors originate from a man aged 25-45 years with type 1 diabetes. Both conserved end residues are part of each CDR3. The D gene is left open where the match is weak. Size is omitted from some rows. Given values are once, few, many or a class for expanded clones.

V gene	clone size	CDR3 length	D gene	J gene	CDR3 protein	CDR3 DNA
TRBV10-1	-	13	-	TRBJ1-5	CASSESARQPQHF	TGCGCCAGCAGTGAGTCGGCGAGGCAGCCCCAGCATTTT
TRBV5-4	-	16	TRBD1	TRBJ1-4	CASSDRENRLDEKLFF	TGCGCCAGCAGCGACAGGGAAAATAGGTTGGATGAAAAACTGTTTTTT
TRBV29-1	-	12	-	TRBJ2-7	CSAKQSSYEQYF	TGCAGCGCTAAACAGAGCTCCTACGAGCAGTACTTC
TRBV7-8	-	15	-	TRBJ1-2	CASSLAAGNNYGYTF	TGTGCCAGCAGCTTAGCTGCAGGGAACAACTATGGCTACACCTTC
TRBV7-2	few	12	-	TRBJ2-5	CASSVDRETQYF	TGTGCCAGCAGCGTCGACAGAGAGACCCAGTACTTC
TRBV4-1	-	13	-	TRBJ1-6	CASSQGRGMALHF	TGCGCCAGCAGCCAAGGTCGGGGAATGGCCCTCCACTTT
TRBV7-2	few	17	TRBD1	TRBJ1-5	CASSPPGQGVINQPQHF	TGTGCCAGCAGCCCGCCGGGACAGGGGGTGATTAATCAGCCCCAGCATTTT
TRBV7-2	few	15	-	TRBJ2-2	CASSLRGANTGELFF	TGTGCCAGCAGCTTAAGGGGGGCTAACACCGGGGAGCTGTTTTTT
TRBV27	-	17	TRBD2	TRBJ2-2	CASSLSGGSGGSGELFF	TGTGCCAGCAGTTTATCAGGGGGTAGCGGGGGATCCGGGGAGCTGTTTTTT
TRBV7-2	-	15	-	TRBJ2-3	CASSLVGGYTDTQYF	TGTGCCAGCAGCTTAGTAGGCGGGTACACAGATACGCAGTATTTT